This T cell receptor beta chain was captured by sequencing in a study of blood T cell repertoires in COVID-19. Libraries were prepared by immunoSEQ multiplex PCR; TCRdb keeps only in-frame clonotypes and omits some of them. The data hold 75,000 to 80,000 clones, with about 85% observed a single time. Material for sequencing was peripheral blood. This TCR was sampled from a man between 60 and 75 years old with COVID-19, enrolled during active disease.

The CDR3 nucleotides read TGTGCCAGCAGTTTGCCGAAACGGGGTTACAATGAGCAGTTCTTC. Translating it yields CASSLPKRGYNEQFF. The chain recombines TRBV27 with TRBJ2-1, with TRBD2 as a possible D gene (5 bases). Trimming shortened V by 3 bases and J by 4 bases, and 13 bases separated the two germline ends. The CDR3 extends over 15 amino acids. The germline gives CDR1 MNHEY, CDR2 SMNVEV (reference sequence).